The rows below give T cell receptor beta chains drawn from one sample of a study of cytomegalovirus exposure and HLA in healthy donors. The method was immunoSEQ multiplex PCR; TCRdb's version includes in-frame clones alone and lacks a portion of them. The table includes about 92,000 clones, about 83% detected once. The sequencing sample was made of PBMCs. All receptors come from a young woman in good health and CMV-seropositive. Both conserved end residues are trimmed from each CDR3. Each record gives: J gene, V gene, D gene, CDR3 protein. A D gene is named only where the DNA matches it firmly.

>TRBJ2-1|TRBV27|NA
ASSLYNEQF
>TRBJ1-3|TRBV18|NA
ASSPLAGASGNTIY
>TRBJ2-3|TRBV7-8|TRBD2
ASSLVYEGRGVDTQY
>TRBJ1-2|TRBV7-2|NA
ASRYWSLYT
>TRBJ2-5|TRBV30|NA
ATSGGGGETQY
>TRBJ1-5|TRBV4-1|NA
ASSQDPPPGQPQH
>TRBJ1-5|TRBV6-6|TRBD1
ASSPAGGGNQPQH
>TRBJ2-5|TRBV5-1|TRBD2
ASSWTLAGGSETQY
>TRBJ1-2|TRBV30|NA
AWGPIAGRTSYGYS
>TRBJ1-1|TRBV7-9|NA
ASSSTREVTEAF
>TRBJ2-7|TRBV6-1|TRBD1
ASKHGTGYEQY
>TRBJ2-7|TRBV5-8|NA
ASSPGVGRIPSYEQY
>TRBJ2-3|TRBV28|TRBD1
ASSSGQAGDTQY
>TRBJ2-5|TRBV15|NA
ATSRLRGPRETQY
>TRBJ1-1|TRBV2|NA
ASSVRQDFGTEAF
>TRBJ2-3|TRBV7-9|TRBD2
ASSSGTSWMASTDTQY
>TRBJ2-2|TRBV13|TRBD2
ASSLRTSGRAYPGELF
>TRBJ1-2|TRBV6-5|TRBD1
ASSYSTGGGYGYT
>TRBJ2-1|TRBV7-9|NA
ASSGVQGGNEQF
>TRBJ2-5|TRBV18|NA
ASSPREGRETQY
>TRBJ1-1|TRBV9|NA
ASSVVGALNTEAF
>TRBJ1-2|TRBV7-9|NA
ASSTGTAEVDT
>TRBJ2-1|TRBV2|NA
ASSQEQF
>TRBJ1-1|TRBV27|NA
ASSFYGAGGEAF